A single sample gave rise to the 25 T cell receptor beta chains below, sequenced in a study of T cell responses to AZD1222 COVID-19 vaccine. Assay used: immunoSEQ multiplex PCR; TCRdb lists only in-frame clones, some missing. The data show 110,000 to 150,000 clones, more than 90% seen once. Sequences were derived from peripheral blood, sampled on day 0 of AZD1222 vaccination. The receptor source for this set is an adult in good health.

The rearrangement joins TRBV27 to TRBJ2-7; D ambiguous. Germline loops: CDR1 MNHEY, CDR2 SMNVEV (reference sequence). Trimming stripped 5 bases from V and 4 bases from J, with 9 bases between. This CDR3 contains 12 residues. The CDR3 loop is CASSLGGYEQYF. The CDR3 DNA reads TGTGCCAGCAGTCTAGGTGGATACGAGCAGTACTTC.

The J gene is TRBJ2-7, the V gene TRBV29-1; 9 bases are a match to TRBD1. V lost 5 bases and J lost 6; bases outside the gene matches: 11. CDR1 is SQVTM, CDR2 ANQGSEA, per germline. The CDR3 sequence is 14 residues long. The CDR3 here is CSVPSTGGSPEQYF. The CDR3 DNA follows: TGCAGCGTTCCTTCGACAGGGGGTTCTCCCGAGCAGTACTTC.

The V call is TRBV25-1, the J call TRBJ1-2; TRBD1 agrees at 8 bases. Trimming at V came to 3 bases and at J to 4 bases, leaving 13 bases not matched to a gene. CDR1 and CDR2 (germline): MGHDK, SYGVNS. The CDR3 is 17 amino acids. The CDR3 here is CASSDGTGGPSSYGYTF. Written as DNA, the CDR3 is TGTGCCAGCAGTGACGGGACAGGTGGGCCTTCCTCCTATGGCTACACCTTC.

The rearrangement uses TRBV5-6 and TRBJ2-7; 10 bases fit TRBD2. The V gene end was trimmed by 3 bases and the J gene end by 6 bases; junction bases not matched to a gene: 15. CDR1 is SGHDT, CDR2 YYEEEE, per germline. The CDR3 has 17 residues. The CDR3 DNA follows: TGTGCCAGCAGCTACTCGGGACTAGCGAGGAGTAAACGCGAGCAGTACTTC. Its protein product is CASSYSGLARSKREQYF.

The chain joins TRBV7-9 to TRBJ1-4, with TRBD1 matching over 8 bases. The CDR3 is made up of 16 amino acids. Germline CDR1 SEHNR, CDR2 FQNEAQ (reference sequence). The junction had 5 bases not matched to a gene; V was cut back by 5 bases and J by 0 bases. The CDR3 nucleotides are TGTGCCAGCAGCAGGGACAGGTTAACAACTAATGAAAAACTGTTTTTT. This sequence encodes CASSRDRLTTNEKLFF.

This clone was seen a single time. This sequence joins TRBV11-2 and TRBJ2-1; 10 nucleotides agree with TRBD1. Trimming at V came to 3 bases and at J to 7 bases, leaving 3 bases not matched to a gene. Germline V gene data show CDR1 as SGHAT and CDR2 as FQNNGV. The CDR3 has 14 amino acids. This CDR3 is CASSFWTGGNEQFF. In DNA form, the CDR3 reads TGTGCCAGCAGCTTTTGGACAGGGGGAAATGAGCAGTTCTTC. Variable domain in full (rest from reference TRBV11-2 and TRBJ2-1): EAGVAQSPRYKIIEKRQSVAFWCNPISGHATLYWYQQILGQGPKLLIQFQNNGVVDDSQLPKDRFSAERLKGVDSTLKIQPAKLEDSAVYLCASSFWTGGNEQFFGPGTRLTVL.

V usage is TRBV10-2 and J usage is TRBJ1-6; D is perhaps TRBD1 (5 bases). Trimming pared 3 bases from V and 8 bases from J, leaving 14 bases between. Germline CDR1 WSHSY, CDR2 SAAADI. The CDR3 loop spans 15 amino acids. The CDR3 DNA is TGCGCCAGCAGTGACAGCCGTGGGGGGTATTCACCCCTCCACTTT. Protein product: CASSDSRGGYSPLHF.

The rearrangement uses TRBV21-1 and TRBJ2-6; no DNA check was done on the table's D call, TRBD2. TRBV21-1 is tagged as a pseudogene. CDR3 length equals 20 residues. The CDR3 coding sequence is TGTGCCAGCAGCACCCCGGGACTAGCGGTTTTCCGCTCTGGGGCCAACGTCCTGACTTTC. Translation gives CASSTPGLAVFRSGANVLTF.

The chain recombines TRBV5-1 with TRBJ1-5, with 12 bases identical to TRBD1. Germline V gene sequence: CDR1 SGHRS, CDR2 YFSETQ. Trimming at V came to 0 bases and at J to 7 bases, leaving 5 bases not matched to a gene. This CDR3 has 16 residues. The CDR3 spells CASSLGDRGPGQPQHF. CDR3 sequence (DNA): TGCGCCAGCAGCTTGGGGGACAGGGGGCCGGGGCAGCCCCAGCATTTT.

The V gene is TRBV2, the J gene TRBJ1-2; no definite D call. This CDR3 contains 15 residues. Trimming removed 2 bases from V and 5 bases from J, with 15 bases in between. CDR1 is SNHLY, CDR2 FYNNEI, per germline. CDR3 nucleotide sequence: TGTGCCAGCAGTGAACTCCCCGGGAGTTCATATGGCTACACCTTC. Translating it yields CASSELPGSSYGYTF.

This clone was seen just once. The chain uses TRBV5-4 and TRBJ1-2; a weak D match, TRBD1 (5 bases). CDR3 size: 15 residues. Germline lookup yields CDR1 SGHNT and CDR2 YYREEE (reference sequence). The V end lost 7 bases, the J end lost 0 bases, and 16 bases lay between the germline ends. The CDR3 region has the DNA TGTGCCAGCGGAGGCAGGGTCAAAGCTAACTATGGCTACACCTTC. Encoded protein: CASGGRVKANYGYTF.

Here the CDR3 reads CASSQIGTSYEQYF. CDR3 nucleotides: TGTGCCAGCTCACAGATAGGGACTTCCTACGAGCAGTACTTC. The rearrangement links TRBV18 to TRBJ2-7, with TRBD2 as a possible D gene (6 bases). The CDR3 consists of 14 residues. V gave up 4 bases and J gave up 1 base, with 11 bases separating them. Germline assignment: CDR1 KGHSH and CDR2 LQKENI.

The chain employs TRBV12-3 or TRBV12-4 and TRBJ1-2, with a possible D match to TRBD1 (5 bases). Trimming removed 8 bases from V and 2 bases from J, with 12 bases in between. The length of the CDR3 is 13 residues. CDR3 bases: TGTGCCAGCTCGGACACTATAAACTATGGCTACACCTTC. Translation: CASSDTINYGYTF.

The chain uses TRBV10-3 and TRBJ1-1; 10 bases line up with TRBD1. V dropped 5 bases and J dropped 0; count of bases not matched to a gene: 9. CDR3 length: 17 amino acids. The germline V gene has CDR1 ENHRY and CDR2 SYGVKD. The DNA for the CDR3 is TGTGCCATCAGTCCCCAGGGACAGGGGAGGATGAACACTGAAGCTTTCTTT. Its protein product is CAISPQGQGRMNTEAFF.

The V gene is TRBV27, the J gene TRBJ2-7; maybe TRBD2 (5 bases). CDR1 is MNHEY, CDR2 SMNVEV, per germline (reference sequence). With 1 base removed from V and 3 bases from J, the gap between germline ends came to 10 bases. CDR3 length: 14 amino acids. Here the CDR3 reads CASSLYRESYEQYF. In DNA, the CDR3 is TGTGCCAGCAGTTTATACCGGGAAAGCTACGAGCAGTACTTC.

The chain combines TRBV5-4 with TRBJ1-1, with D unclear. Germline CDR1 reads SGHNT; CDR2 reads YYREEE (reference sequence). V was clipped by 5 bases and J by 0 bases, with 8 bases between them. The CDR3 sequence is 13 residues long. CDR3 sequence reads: CASRPAVNTEAFF. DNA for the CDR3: TGTGCCAGCAGGCCTGCTGTGAACACTGAAGCTTTCTTT.

The CDR3 DNA reads TGTGCCAGCAGCCGACAGGGTACCTATGGCTACACCTTC. Its translation is CASSRQGTYGYTF. The J gene is TRBJ1-2, the V gene TRBV12-3 or TRBV12-4; TRBD1 aligns across 7 bases. The CDR3 sequence is 13 residues long. V was clipped by 6 bases and J by 4 bases; unmatched bases: 5.

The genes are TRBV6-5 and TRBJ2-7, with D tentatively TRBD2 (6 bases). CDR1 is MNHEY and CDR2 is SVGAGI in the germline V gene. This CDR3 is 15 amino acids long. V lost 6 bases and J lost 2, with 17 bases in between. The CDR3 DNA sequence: TGTGCCAGCAGACCCCCCCGGCTAGCGACCTACGAGCAGTACTTC. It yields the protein CASRPPRLATYEQYF.

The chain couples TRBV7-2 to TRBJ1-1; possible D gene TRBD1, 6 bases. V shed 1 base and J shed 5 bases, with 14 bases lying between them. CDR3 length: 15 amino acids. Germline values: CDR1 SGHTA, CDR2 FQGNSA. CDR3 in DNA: TGTGCCAGCAGCTTAGTCTTTACAGGGACAACTGAAGCTTTCTTT. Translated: CASSLVFTGTTEAFF.

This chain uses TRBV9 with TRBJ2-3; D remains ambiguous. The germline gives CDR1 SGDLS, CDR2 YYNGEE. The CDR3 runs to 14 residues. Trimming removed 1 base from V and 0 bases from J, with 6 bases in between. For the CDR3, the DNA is TGTGCCAGCAGCGTAAGGACGAGCACAGATACGCAGTATTTT. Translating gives CASSVRTSTDTQYF.

Here the CDR3 DNA reads TGTGCCAGCAGCCCAACCGGCCAGTCCACAGATACGCAGTATTTT. This translates into CASSPTGQSTDTQYF. The V call is TRBV7-9, the J call TRBJ2-3; unclear D gene. Germline V gives CDR1 SEHNR, CDR2 FQNEAQ (reference sequence). The V gene lost 5 bases and the J gene lost 2 bases, with 14 bases spanning the gap. CDR3 size: 15 residues.

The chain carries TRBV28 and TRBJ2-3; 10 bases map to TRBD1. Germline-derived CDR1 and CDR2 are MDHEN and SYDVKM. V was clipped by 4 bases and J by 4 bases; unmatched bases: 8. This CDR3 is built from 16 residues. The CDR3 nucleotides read TGTGCCAGCAGTTATTCCGGGACAGGGGTCGCAGATACGCAGTATTTT. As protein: CASSYSGTGVADTQYF.

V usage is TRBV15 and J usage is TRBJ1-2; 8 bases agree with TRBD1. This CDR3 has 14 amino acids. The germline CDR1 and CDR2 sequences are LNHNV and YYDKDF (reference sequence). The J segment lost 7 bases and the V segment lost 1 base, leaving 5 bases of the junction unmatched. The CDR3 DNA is TGTGCCACCAGCAGAGGTCGAGGACAGGGTGGCTACACCTTC. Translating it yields CATSRGRGQGGYTF.

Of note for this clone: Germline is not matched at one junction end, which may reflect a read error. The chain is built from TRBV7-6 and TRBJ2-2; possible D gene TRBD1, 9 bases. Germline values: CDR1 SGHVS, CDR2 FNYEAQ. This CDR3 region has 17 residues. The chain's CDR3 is CASSLAGQGFGTGELFF. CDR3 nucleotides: TGTGCCAGCAGTTTAGCGGGACAGGGTTTTGGCACCGGGGAGCTGTTTTTT.

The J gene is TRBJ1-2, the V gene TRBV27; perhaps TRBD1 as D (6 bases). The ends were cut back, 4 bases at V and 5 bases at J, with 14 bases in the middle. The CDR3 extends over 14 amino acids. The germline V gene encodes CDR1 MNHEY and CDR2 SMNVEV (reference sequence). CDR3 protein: CASSSSGGHYGYTF. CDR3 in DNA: TGTGCCAGCAGTTCTAGTGGGGGGCATTATGGCTACACCTTC.